These 16 T cell receptor beta chains came from one sample sequenced in a study of human T cells and chemical hapten exposure. Time point reported: healthy volunteer bleed at 6 weeks. Whole blood that had not been fractionated was the source of extracted total RNA. Via MiXCR, TCRdb re-called the RACE reads, giving one row per CDR3 protein. The sample records 65,000 to 95,000 distinct CDR3 sequences, 8.5% to 10% being singletons. Sequenced sample: whole blood. These receptors were taken from a female donor in good health. Some clones in this sample may be carry-over from other donors' samples.

The table lists this clonotype with many counts. The V gene is TRBV29-1, the J gene TRBJ2-4; D is perhaps TRBD2 (6 bases). Germline V gene lookup returns CDR1 SQVTM and CDR2 ANQGSEA. The CDR3 totals 13 residues. The V gene lost 2 bases and the J gene lost 6 bases, with 11 bases spanning the gap. CDR3 residues: CSVEMARGNIQYF. CDR3 nucleotides: TGCAGCGTTGAAATGGCGCGGGGAAACATTCAGTACTTC.

This clonotype was counted only a few times. This chain connects TRBV20-1 to TRBJ1-6; tentatively, D is TRBD1 (5 bases). Germline loops: CDR1 DFQATT, CDR2 SNEGSKA (reference sequence). The CDR3 consists of 13 residues. Trimming took 6 bases from V and 8 from J, leaving 14 bases between them. CDR3 sequence (DNA): TGCAGTGCCCAGGGAAGTCGAGATTCACCCCTCCACTTT. It is translated as CSAQGSRDSPLHF.

The sample holds many counts of this clonotype. Germline and junction disagree at one end, which may indicate a read error. CDR3: CASRQDPSGVEQFF. The CDR3 DNA follows: TGTGCCAGCAGGCAAGATCCTAGCGGGGTGGAGCAGTTCTTC. The rearrangement joins TRBV14 to TRBJ2-1; 9 bases line up with TRBD2. The CDR3 runs 14 residues. Germline values: CDR1 SGHDN, CDR2 FVKESK.

The chain couples TRBV2 to TRBJ1-6; D call uncertain. This CDR3 is 14 amino acids long. Germline assignment: CDR1 SNHLY and CDR2 FYNNEI. Deletions cut 4 bases from V and 5 bases from J, with 9 bases between. Written as DNA, the CDR3 is TGTGCCAGCAGTGTCTCCAGAGATAATTCACCCCTCCACTTT. Translated: CASSVSRDNSPLHF.

The table lists this clonotype with a few counts. The rearrangement uses TRBV7-6 and TRBJ1-4; D gene ambiguous. Trimming took 5 bases from V and 4 from J, leaving 2 bases between them. This CDR3 spans 11 amino acids. The germline gives CDR1 SGHVS, CDR2 FNYEAQ. The CDR3: CASSRNEKLFF. CDR3 coding DNA: TGTGCCAGCAGCCGTAATGAAAAACTGTTTTTT.

The table lists this clonotype with a few counts. This chain joins TRBV7-2 and TRBJ2-7, with a possible D match to TRBD2 (6 bases). This CDR3 region has 15 residues. With 4 bases removed from V and 2 bases from J, the gap between germline ends came to 15 bases. Germline V gene sequence: CDR1 SGHTA, CDR2 FQGNSA. CDR3 DNA: TGTGCCAGCAGCTCCCAAGGGGTAGCGGCCTACGAGCAGTACTTC. Protein product: CASSSQGVAAYEQYF.

Turning to this clonotype: This may come from a read error, since a much larger clone is one base off. This chain links TRBV20-1 with TRBJ2-3; D might be TRBD2 (5 bases). Per the germline V gene, CDR1 is DFQATT and CDR2 is SNEGSKA (reference sequence). Trimming removed 7 bases at V and 2 bases at J, with 13 bases between. This CDR3 contains 13 residues. The CDR3 DNA reads TGCAGTGAGGACGTCGGGGACACAGATACGCAGTATTTT. This encodes CSEDVGDTDTQYF.

The V and J genes are TRBV27 and TRBJ2-7; D perhaps matches TRBD2 (7 bases). This CDR3 comprises 15 residues. CDR1 and CDR2 from the germline V gene are MNHEY and SMNVEV (reference sequence). V lost 2 bases to trimming and J lost 3 bases, with 14 bases between them. The CDR3 nucleotides are TGTGCCAGCAGTTTAGGGAGGGGGGGGTTCTACGAGCAGTACTTC. Residues: CASSLGRGGFYEQYF.

A few counts support this clonotype. The rearrangement uses TRBV12-3 or TRBV12-4 and TRBJ1-2; D uncertain. This CDR3 has 17 residues. Trimming cost V 8 bases and J 4 bases, with 26 bases left between them. The CDR3 bases are TGTGCCAGCCTACCTCTGGGATACTCGTCGAGTGTCTATGGCTACACCTTC. It encodes CASLPLGYSSSVYGYTF.

This clonotype was detected a few times. The CDR3 loop reads CASSLTLGGAGPVGYTF. CDR3 bases: TGTGCCAGCAGTCTAACTTTAGGAGGGGCAGGTCCGGTAGGCTACACCTTC. The rearrangement joins TRBV3-1 to TRBJ1-2, with D possibly TRBD1 on 5 matching bases. The ends were cut back, 6 bases at V and 8 bases at J, with 28 bases in the middle. The CDR3 loop spans 17 amino acids. Germline assignment: CDR1 LGHDT and CDR2 YNNKEL (reference sequence).

The genes are TRBV20-1 and TRBJ1-3; maybe TRBD1 (6 bases). Germline loops: CDR1 DFQATT, CDR2 SNEGSKA (reference sequence). Trimming left V 0 bases short and J 4 bases short, with 10 bases between. The CDR3 has 14 amino acids. The chain's CDR3 is CSARDGQGGNTIYF. The CDR3 DNA follows: TGCAGTGCTAGAGATGGCCAGGGGGGAAACACCATATATTTT.

This clonotype showed up just a few times. The gene calls are TRBV2 and TRBJ2-1; D is undetermined. The V gene's germline CDR1 is SNHLY and CDR2 FYNNEI. V lost 2 bases, J lost 12 bases, and 8 bases lay in between. The CDR3 extends over 11 amino acids. CDR3 amino acids: CASSELLGQFF. CDR3 nucleotide sequence: TGTGCCAGCAGTGAACTTCTGGGGCAGTTCTTC.

In its sample, this clonotype was seen a few times. One end of the junction is discordant with germline, which a read error may explain. The rearrangement links TRBV12-3 or TRBV12-4 to TRBJ1-5, with D uncertain. This CDR3 comprises 12 residues. Here the CDR3 reads CASSSQPIPTEF. In DNA, the CDR3 is TGTGCCAGCAGTTCACAACCAATACCGACGGAATTT.

This clonotype came up many times. This chain joins TRBV21-1 and TRBJ1-1. TRBV21-1 is a listed pseudogene. This CDR3 has 17 amino acids. CDR3 coding DNA: TGTGCCAGCAGCAAAGCCAAAGCGTGTGTGGCGTTCACTGAAGCTTTCTTT. Protein sequence: CASSKAKACVAFTEAFF.

CDR3 in DNA: TGTGCCAGCAGCCAAGTAAGAGCCGGGGAGCTGTTTTTT. Translated: CASSQVRAGELFF. V usage is TRBV14 and J usage is TRBJ2-2; D ambiguous. The ends were cut back, 1 base at V and 6 bases at J, with 6 bases in the middle. The CDR3 consists of 13 residues. Germline-derived CDR1 and CDR2 are SGHDN and FVKESK.

V is TRBV7-2 and J is TRBJ1-5; a possible D gene is TRBD1 (6 bases). In germline, CDR1 is SGHTA, CDR2 FQGNSA. Deletions cut 1 base from V and 9 bases from J, with 13 bases between. The CDR3 is made up of 14 amino acids. CDR3 protein: CASSLGGRLGPQHF. DNA of the CDR3: TGTGCCAGCAGCTTAGGGGGGCGGTTGGGGCCCCAGCATTTT. Full variable domain (missing parts from reference TRBV7-2 and TRBJ1-5): GAGVSQSPSNKVTEKGKDVELRCDPISGHTALYWYRQSLGQGLEFLIYFQGNSAPDKSGLPSDRFSAERTGGSVSTLTIQRTQQEDSAVYLCASSLGGRLGPQHFGDGTRLSIL.